The next 23 T cell receptor beta chains were all read from a single sample in a study of human T cells and chemical hapten exposure. TCRdb re-analysed the RACE reads in MiXCR, keeping a single row per CDR3 protein. The data contain 35,000 or so distinct CDR3 sequences, 9% to 12% of them singletons. The sample's time point: pre-sensitization, week 0. Treatment: therapeutic diphenylcyclopropenone sensitization with weekly scalp DPC. Whole blood, unfractionated, served as the material for total RNA extraction. Sequenced here: whole blood, sampled in connection with sensitization to the hapten diphenylcyclopropenone (DPC). These TCRs come from a man aged 45 to 65 with alopecia areata. Some clones in this sample may be carry-over from other donors' samples.

The chain has TRBV10-2 and TRBJ2-6, with unresolved D. Germline CDR1 is WSHSY and CDR2 is SAAADI. Trimming took off 3 bases at V and 0 bases at J, with 9 bases between the two ends. CDR3 length: 16 amino acids. CDR3 residues: CASSDGVTSGANVLTF. The CDR3 bases are TGCGCCAGCAGTGATGGAGTAACCTCTGGGGCCAACGTCCTGACTTTC.

The rearrangement joins TRBV20-1 to TRBJ2-1; 7 bases match TRBD2. CDR1 and CDR2 (germline): DFQATT, SNEGSKA (reference sequence). This CDR3 comprises 14 residues. The ends lost 6 bases at V and 7 bases at J; junction bases unmatched: 12. The CDR3 protein is CSARVGGSRNEQFF. DNA of the CDR3: TGCAGTGCCAGGGTGGGCGGGAGTCGGAATGAGCAGTTCTTC.

This clonotype was counted a few times. This chain links TRBV29-1 with TRBJ2-3, with no clear D. The germline V gene has CDR1 SQVTM and CDR2 ANQGSEA. V was shortened by 7 bases and J by 0 bases, with 14 bases between the two germline ends. The CDR3 totals 14 residues. The CDR3 is CSASQTASTDTQYF. The CDR3 region has the DNA TGCAGCGCCAGCCAGACGGCCAGCACAGATACGCAGTATTTT.

V is TRBV21-1 and J is TRBJ2-2. TRBV21-1 constitutes a pseudogene. This CDR3 has 15 amino acids. The CDR3 spells CASRKRVTNTGELFF. Here the CDR3 DNA reads TGTGCCAGCAGAAAGCGGGTCACGAACACCGGGGAGCTGTTTTTT.

This clonotype has a count of ten or more. The J gene is TRBJ1-2, the V gene TRBV7-2; no firm D call. CDR3 length: 13 residues. The V gene's germline CDR1 is SGHTA and CDR2 FQGNSA. V lost 2 bases and J 13 bases, leaving 17 bases between the germline ends. CDR3 residues: CASSLSRQVDPTF. The CDR3 nucleotides are TGTGCCAGCAGCTTAAGTCGGCAGGTCGATCCCACCTTC.

This chain uses TRBV7-4 with TRBJ1-4, with TRBD1 matching over 11 bases. The J segment lost 7 bases and the V segment lost 4 bases, leaving 2 bases of the junction unmatched. Germline CDR1 SGHVT, CDR2 SQSDAQ. The CDR3 covers 14 residues. CDR3 sequence: CASSSGTGGEKLFF. In DNA, the CDR3 is TGTGCCAGCAGCTCCGGGACAGGGGGTGAAAAACTGTTTTTT.

This clonotype was observed at least ten times. This sequence joins TRBV7-7 and TRBJ2-1; D is uncertain. The CDR3 has 14 amino acids. The V end lost 10 bases, the J end lost 4 bases, and 17 bases lay between the germline ends. Germline V gives CDR1 SSHAT, CDR2 FNYEAQ (reference sequence). The CDR3 DNA follows: TGTGCCACCTCTCCGACCCTGGATTACAATGAGCAGTTCTTC. Amino acids: CATSPTLDYNEQFF.

This rearrangement joins TRBV7-8 to TRBJ2-3; a weak D match, TRBD2 (5 bases). The CDR3 contains 15 residues. The germline V gene encodes CDR1 SGHVS and CDR2 FQNEAQ. The V end was cut by 3 bases, the J end by 0 bases, with 10 bases between. The CDR3 DNA sequence: TGTGCCAGCAGCTTGCCCGGACTTAGCACAGATACGCAGTATTTT. This translates into CASSLPGLSTDTQYF. Full variable domain (rest looked up from reference TRBV7-8 and TRBJ2-3): GAGVSQSPRYKVAKRGQDVALRCDPISGHVSLFWYQQALGQGPEFLTYFQNEAQLDKSGLPSDRFFAERPEGSVSTLKIQRTQQEDSAVYLCASSLPGLSTDTQYFGPGTRLTVL.

The CDR3 nucleotides read TGCGCCAGCAGCAAGGGACAGGGAGGCGGGGAGCTGTTTTTT. Its translation is CASSKGQGGGELFF. V is TRBV5-1 and J is TRBJ2-2; 9 bases line up with TRBD1. The length of the CDR3 is 14 residues. Per germline, CDR1 SGHRS and CDR2 YFSETQ. Trimming removed 4 bases from V and 7 bases from J; junction bases left unmatched: 5.

This clonotype was recorded at least ten times. V usage is TRBV7-2 and J usage is TRBJ2-1; TRBD2 matches 8 bases. Germline V CDR1 and CDR2: SGHTA, FQGNSA. CDR3 size: 15 residues. Losses at the gene ends were 2 bases for V and 5 bases for J; bases not matched to a gene: 5. The CDR3 sequence: CASSLREGFNNEQFF. CDR3 in DNA: TGTGCCAGCAGCTTACGGGAGGGGTTTAACAATGAGCAGTTCTTC.

This clonotype was seen many times. The chain has TRBV18 and TRBJ2-7; 7 bases map to TRBD2. Trimming removed 1 base from V and 5 bases from J; junction bases left unmatched: 11. The CDR3 runs 16 residues. Germline V gives CDR1 KGHSH, CDR2 LQKENI. This CDR3 reads CASSPRLAEVGNEQYF. CDR3 nucleotides: TGTGCCAGCTCACCACGCCTAGCGGAGGTGGGCAACGAGCAGTACTTC.

The genes are TRBV6-5 and TRBJ2-7, with TRBD2 matching over 10 bases. After removal of 2 bases from V and 3 bases from J, the junction contained 1 base not matched to a gene. This CDR3 is built from 14 residues. Per germline, CDR1 MNHEY and CDR2 SVGAGI. CDR3 coding DNA: TGTGCCAGCAGTTACACTAGCGGGAACTACGAGCAGTACTTC. Its protein product is CASSYTSGNYEQYF.

This clonotype was seen repeatedly, ten times or more. This chain uses TRBV6-6 with TRBJ1-6; TRBD1 agrees at 8 bases. Germline values: CDR1 MNHNY, CDR2 SVGAGI (reference sequence). CDR3 length equals 14 residues. J lost 10 bases, V lost 4 bases, and 6 bases had no gene match. As DNA, the CDR3 is TGTGCCAGCAGTTCCCGGACAGGGTACTCACCCCTCCACTTT. This sequence encodes CASSSRTGYSPLHF.

This chain uses TRBV6-4 with TRBJ2-1; D perhaps matches TRBD2 (5 bases). CDR1 and CDR2 from the germline V gene are MRHNA and SNTAGT. The CDR3 has 13 amino acids. Trimming shortened V by 3 bases and J by 5 bases, and 8 bases separated the two germline ends. As DNA, the CDR3 is TGTGCCAGCAGTGAGTCTAGCAACAATGAGCAGTTCTTC. This sequence encodes CASSESSNNEQFF.

This clonotype was seen repeatedly, ten times or more. The gene calls are TRBV6-1 and TRBJ1-1; the D is unclear. The CDR3 is 14 residues long. The germline V gene encodes CDR1 MNHNS and CDR2 SASEGT. The V end lost 2 bases, the J end lost 1 base, and 8 bases lay between the germline ends. CDR3 nucleotides: TGTGCCAGCAGTGAACGAACCCAGAACACTGAAGCTTTCTTT. Its translation: CASSERTQNTEAFF.

The chain recombines TRBV18 with TRBJ1-5; D not resolved. This CDR3 contains 15 residues. CDR1 is KGHSH, CDR2 LQKENI, per germline. The V end was cut by 0 bases, the J end by 0 bases, with 6 bases between. The CDR3 nucleotides are TGTGCCAGCTCACCACCACTTTATAGCAATCAGCCCCAGCATTTT. This gives the protein CASSPPLYSNQPQHF.

This clonotype came up a few times. The gene calls are TRBV28 and TRBJ1-1; D remains unclear. The V gene's germline CDR1 is MDHEN and CDR2 SYDVKM. V was trimmed by 7 bases and J by 4 bases, leaving 13 bases between them. CDR3 length: 13 residues. CDR3 sequence reads: CASTPPTSTEAFF. The CDR3 nucleotides are TGTGCCAGCACCCCGCCGACGAGCACTGAAGCTTTCTTT.

The table lists this clonotype with a few counts. This chain uses TRBV19 with TRBJ2-1; D possibly corresponds to TRBD2 (6 bases). V was trimmed by 3 bases and J by 4 bases, leaving 16 bases between them. From germline, CDR1 is LNHDA and CDR2 SQIVND (reference sequence). CDR3 length equals 16 residues. For the CDR3, the DNA is TGTGCCAGTAGTATGAGCTCTAGCGATTTTTACAATGAGCAGTTCTTC. This encodes CASSMSSSDFYNEQFF.

This clonotype counts as medium-sized. The rearrangement links TRBV28 to TRBJ2-1; D is unresolved. Trimming stripped 10 bases from V and 3 bases from J, with 22 bases between. The CDR3 spans 16 residues. The germline gives CDR1 MDHEN, CDR2 SYDVKM. Here the CDR3 DNA reads TGTGCCACCAAAGCAGGTCTGGGAAGCTACTACAATGAGCAGTTCTTC. This sequence encodes CATKAGLGSYYNEQFF.

This clonotype was detected ten times or more. The J gene is TRBJ2-5, the V gene TRBV10-1, with a possible D match to TRBD2 (6 bases). The CDR3 contains 14 residues. From germline, CDR1 is WNHNN and CDR2 SYGVQD (reference sequence). Trimming stripped 3 bases from V and 5 bases from J, with 13 bases between. The CDR3 coding sequence is TGCGCCAGCAGTGATCGGGGGATCCGTGAGACCCAGTACTTC. This translates into CASSDRGIRETQYF.

This clonotype has a handful of counts. The chain combines TRBV28 with TRBJ2-3; D is possibly TRBD1 or TRBD2 (5 bases each). The CDR3 spans 17 residues. Trimming removed 5 bases from V and 6 bases from J, with 24 bases in between. CDR1 is MDHEN and CDR2 is SYDVKM in the germline V gene. The CDR3, as DNA: TGTGCCAGCAGTGAGGGACCTACCCTCGACATGGGGGATACGCAGTATTTT. Translation: CASSEGPTLDMGDTQYF. Full variable domain (remainder filled in from reference TRBV28 and TRBJ2-3): DVKVTQSSRYLVKRTGEKVFLECVQDMDHENMFWYRQDPGLGLRLIYFSYDVKMKEKGDIPEGYSVSREKKERFSLILESASTNQTSMYLCASSEGPTLDMGDTQYFGPGTRLTVL.

There are a few counts of this clonotype. The chain combines TRBV28 with TRBJ1-1; D is unclear. V was clipped by 3 bases and J by 1 base, with 6 bases between them. The CDR3 contains 13 residues. Germline lookup yields CDR1 MDHEN and CDR2 SYDVKM. CDR3 protein: CASSFRRNTEAFF. CDR3 DNA: TGTGCCAGCAGTTTCCGGAGGAACACTGAAGCTTTCTTT.

The sample holds many counts of this clonotype. This sequence joins TRBV6-5 and TRBJ2-1; the match to TRBD1 covers 10 bases. The CDR3 loop spans 15 amino acids. J gave up 7 bases and V 5 bases, and 8 bases lay outside the gene matches. Germline V gene lookup returns CDR1 MNHEY and CDR2 SVGAGI. This chain's CDR3 is CASSRGQGGRNEQFF. For the CDR3, the DNA is TGTGCCAGCAGTCGTGGACAGGGGGGTCGGAATGAGCAGTTCTTC.